Below, 6 T cell receptor beta chains from the same sample are listed, as sequenced in a study of radiation and T cells in renal cell carcinoma. Data came from immunoSEQ multiplex PCR; TCRdb stores just in-frame clones and leaves some out. This table has about 120,000 clones, roughly four fifths appearing once. The time point: blood 2 weeks post-SBRT. Sample treatment: 15 Gy SBRT to primary tumor, nephrectomy 4 weeks later. Here the sequenced sample was blood, taken from a patient whose treatment included radiotherapy and nephrectomy. All receptors come from a man over 45 with renal cell carcinoma.

V usage is TRBV9 and J usage is TRBJ2-5, with 12 positions matching TRBD1. V lost 1 base to trimming and J lost 5 bases; unmatched junction nucleotides: 15. The CDR3 runs to 19 residues. Germline CDR1 is SGDLS and CDR2 is YYNGEE. DNA of the CDR3: TGTGCCAGCAGCGTAAAAACAAATAGGGACAGGGGGCTGTCGGAGACCCAGTACTTC. Protein: CASSVKTNRDRGLSETQYF. Complete variable domain (other parts from reference TRBV9 and TRBJ2-5): DSGVTQTPKHLITATGQRVTLRCSPRSGDLSVYWYQQSLDQGLQFLIQYYNGEERAKGNILERFSAQQFPDLHSELNLSSLELGDSALYFCASSVKTNRDRGLSETQYFGPGTRLLVL.

The V and J genes are TRBV28 and TRBJ1-5; D call uncertain. Germline lookup yields CDR1 MDHEN and CDR2 SYDVKM. V was clipped by 2 bases and J by 2 bases, with 7 bases between them. The CDR3 runs 14 residues. This CDR3 reads CASSLATGNQPQHF. DNA for the CDR3: TGTGCCAGCAGTTTAGCAACAGGCAATCAGCCCCAGCATTTT.

This chain uses TRBV14 with TRBJ2-5; the D is unclear. V was trimmed by 0 bases and J by 6 bases, leaving 14 bases between them. The CDR3 length is 15 residues. Germline CDR1 is SGHDN and CDR2 is FVKESK. Here the CDR3 reads CASSQDGSWYQTQYF. DNA of the CDR3: TGTGCCAGCAGCCAAGATGGATCGTGGTACCAGACCCAGTACTTC.

This clone has just one count. The V gene is TRBV6-5, the J gene TRBJ1-5; the match to TRBD1 covers 8 bases. With V trimmed by 6 bases and J by 6 bases, 7 bases remained unmatched. The CDR3 has 14 residues. Germline V gene lookup returns CDR1 MNHEY and CDR2 SVGAGI. The CDR3 DNA sequence: TGTGCCAGCAGCGGACAGGGAGAAAGTCAGCCCCAGCATTTT. It yields the protein CASSGQGESQPQHF.

A single count supports this clone. The rearrangement uses TRBV5-1 and TRBJ1-1; D perhaps matches TRBD1 (6 bases). Trimming cost V 0 bases and J 2 bases, with 11 bases left between them. The CDR3 totals 15 residues. The germline CDR1 and CDR2 sequences are SGHRS and YFSETQ. DNA for the CDR3: TGCGCCAGCAGCTTGGTGGAAGGGGGAAACACTGAAGCTTTCTTT. Translated: CASSLVEGGNTEAFF. Supplemented by reference TRBV5-1 and TRBJ1-1, the full variable domain reads KAGVTQTPRYLIKTRGQQVTLSCSPISGHRSVSWYQQTPGQGLQFLFEYFSETQRNKGNFPGRFSGRQFSNSRSEMNVSTLELGDSALYLCASSLVEGGNTEAFFGQGTRLTVV.

This sequence joins TRBV5-1 and TRBJ1-5, with TRBD1 as a possible D gene (6 bases). This CDR3 has 14 amino acids. With 4 bases removed from V and 4 bases from J, the gap between germline ends came to 12 bases. CDR1 is SGHRS and CDR2 is YFSETQ in the germline V gene. CDR3 nucleotide sequence: TGCGCCAGCAGCGCCAGGGGAGGGAATCAGCCCCAGCATTTT. Encoded protein: CASSARGGNQPQHF.